This T cell receptor (beta chain) appears in the sequencing data of a study of cytomegalovirus exposure and HLA in healthy donors. Study background: Among approximately 390 genotyped donors, roughly 81% fell in the Caucasian-associated ancestry cluster.

Germline-derived CDR1 and CDR2 are SGHVS and FNYEAQ. V was cut by 6 bases and J by 5 bases, with 18 bases left in between. This CDR3 is built from 15 residues. Broader study findings: Some TCR beta chains (over 150 of them) were listed as cytomegalovirus-associated. In a later analysis, CMV-associated beta chains were mostly HLA-associated, it appeared.

As regards this clone: Its specificity is not known.

Primers included in the PCR were 60 Vbeta and 13 Jbeta primers. Original analysis: Later reanalysis found about 80 million unique TCR beta chains, around 11 million of them shared. Assay: immunoSEQ multiplex PCR; the TCRdb copy retains only in-frame clones and omits some. The V and J calls and clone size come from that table; D and trimming were worked out from the DNA. The sample consists of about 110,000 clones, more than 65% of them appearing once. The receptor was derived from a man aged 30 to 39 in good health and CMV-seropositive. The V gene is TRBV7-6, the J gene TRBJ2-3; possible D gene TRBD1, 6 bases. The source material was PBMCs. The CDR3 loop is CASSRYHRAGDTQYF. CDR3 bases: TGTGCCAGCAGTCGATACCACAGGGCCGGAGATACGCAGTATTTT.